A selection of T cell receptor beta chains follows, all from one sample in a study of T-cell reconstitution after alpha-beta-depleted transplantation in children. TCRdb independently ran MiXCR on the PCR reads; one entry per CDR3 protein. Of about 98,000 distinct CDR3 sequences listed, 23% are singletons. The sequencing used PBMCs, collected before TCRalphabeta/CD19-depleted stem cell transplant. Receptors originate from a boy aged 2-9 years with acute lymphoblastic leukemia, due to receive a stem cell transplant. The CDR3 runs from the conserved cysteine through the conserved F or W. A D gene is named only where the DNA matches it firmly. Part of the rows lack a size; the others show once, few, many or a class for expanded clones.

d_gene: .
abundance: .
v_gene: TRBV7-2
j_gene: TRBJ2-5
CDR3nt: TGTGCCAGCAGCTTAACACGGACAGGGAGGGCAGAGACCCAGTACTTC
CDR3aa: CASSLTRTGRAETQYF

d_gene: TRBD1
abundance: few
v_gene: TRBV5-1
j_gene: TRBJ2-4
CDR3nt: TGCGCCAGCCGGACAGGGACCATTCAGTACTTC
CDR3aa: CASRTGTIQYF

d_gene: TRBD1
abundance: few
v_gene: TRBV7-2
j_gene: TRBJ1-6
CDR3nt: TGTGCCAGCAGCTCCTCCGGGACAGGGGTGTCACCCCTCCACTTT
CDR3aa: CASSSSGTGVSPLHF

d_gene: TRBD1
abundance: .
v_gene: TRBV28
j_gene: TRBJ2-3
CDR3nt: TGTGCCAGCAGTGTCGGGACAGGGAGGGCAGATACGCAGTATTTT
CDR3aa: CASSVGTGRADTQYF

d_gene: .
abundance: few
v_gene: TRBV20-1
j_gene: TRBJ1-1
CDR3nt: TGCAGTGCTACGACGGGGTACACTGAAGCTTTCTTT
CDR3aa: CSATTGYTEAFF

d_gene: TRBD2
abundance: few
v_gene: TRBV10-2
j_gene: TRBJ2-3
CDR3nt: TGCGCCAGCGGGACTACTGTAGATACGCAGTATTTT
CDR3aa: CASGTTVDTQYF

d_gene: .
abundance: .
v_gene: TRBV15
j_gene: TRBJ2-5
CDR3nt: TGTGCCACCAGCAGAGCCAGTGGCGGCCAAGAGACCCAGTACTTC
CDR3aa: CATSRASGGQETQYF

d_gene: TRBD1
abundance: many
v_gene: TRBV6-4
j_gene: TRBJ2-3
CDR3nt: TGTGCCAGCAGTGACTCGAAGGGGGCACCAGATACGCAGTATTTT
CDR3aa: CASSDSKGAPDTQYF

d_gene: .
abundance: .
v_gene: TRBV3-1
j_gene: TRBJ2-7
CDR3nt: TGTGCCAGCAGCCCCCGGGTGGACGGGCCGCGTGAGTACTTC
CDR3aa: CASSPRVDGPREYF

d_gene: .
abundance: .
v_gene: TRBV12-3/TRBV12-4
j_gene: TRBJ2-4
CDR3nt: TGTGTCAGCAGTTTCCAGAGGGGAGCTAAAAATATTCAGTACTTC
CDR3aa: CVSSFQRGAKNIQYF

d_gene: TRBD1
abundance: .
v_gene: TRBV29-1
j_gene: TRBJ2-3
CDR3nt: TGCAGCGTTCTGAAGGGGGACAGGGTGGCTGATACGCAGTATTTT
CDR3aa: CSVLKGDRVADTQYF

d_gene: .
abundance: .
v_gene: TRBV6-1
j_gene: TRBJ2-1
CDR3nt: TGTGCCAGCAGACTCCACGTGGAGGCGATATACAATGAGCAGTTCTTC
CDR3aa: CASRLHVEAIYNEQFF

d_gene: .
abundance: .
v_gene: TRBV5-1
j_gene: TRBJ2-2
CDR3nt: TGCGCCAGCACTTGGGCCCTCACCGGGGAGCTGTTTTTT
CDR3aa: CASTWALTGELFF

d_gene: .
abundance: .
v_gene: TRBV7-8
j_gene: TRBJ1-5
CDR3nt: TGTGCCAGCAGCTTATGGGTTAGCAATCAGCCCCAGCATTTT
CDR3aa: CASSLWVSNQPQHF